These T cell receptor beta chains were read from a single sample in a study of Ad26.COV2.S vaccination and SARS-CoV-2 variants. Generated by immunoSEQ multiplex PCR, the TCRdb table keeps only in-frame clones and is missing some. The sample lists 350,000 to 400,000 clones; approximately 89% were seen once. The sequences come from peripheral blood, collected in a trial of Ad26.COV2.S vaccine versus placebo. These receptors all come from a person aged 18 to 59 who received the Ad26.COV2.S COVID-19 vaccine or a placebo. Each CDR3 is given with its conserved first and last residue. The order of the fields is J gene, D gene, clone size, V gene, CDR3 DNA, CDR3 protein. D genes are given only for firm matches. Clone size, where shown, is once, few, many, or a class for clones that have expanded.

TRBJ1-1	TRBD1	few	TRBV29-1	TGCAGCGGGAACAGGGGTGGGAACACTGAAGCTTTCTTT	CSGNRGGNTEAFF
TRBJ2-7	NA	once	TRBV7-9	TGTGCCAGCAGTTCCATTTTAACGGGGGCAGGGGGGCACGAGCAGTACTTC	CASSSILTGAGGHEQYF
TRBJ2-1	NA	NA	TRBV10-1	TGCGCCAGCAGTGAGTCCGGGATAGCTGAGCAGTTCTTC	CASSESGIAEQFF
TRBJ2-7	TRBD1	NA	TRBV27	TGTGCCAGCAGTCCCCGACAGGGGAAGTCCTACGAGCAGTACTTC	CASSPRQGKSYEQYF
TRBJ1-4	NA	NA	TRBV27	TGTGCCAGCAGTTCACAGGGAGGGGCGGATGAAAAACTGTTTTTT	CASSSQGGADEKLFF
TRBJ2-5	NA	NA	TRBV7-9	TGTGCCAGCAGCTTTCAGAAAGAGACCCAGTACTTC	CASSFQKETQYF
TRBJ1-6	NA	NA	TRBV19	TGTGCCAGTAGTATCGGACTCGGGCGGCCCCTCCACTTT	CASSIGLGRPLHF
TRBJ1-2	TRBD1	few	TRBV19	TGTGCCAGTAGTATCCACTCCAGGGGGAACTATGGCTACACCTTC	CASSIHSRGNYGYTF
TRBJ1-2	NA	NA	TRBV30	TGTGCCTGGAGGCCCACAGGGGGCTACACCTTC	CAWRPTGGYTF
TRBJ2-7	NA	NA	TRBV7-2	TGTGCCAGCACTCGATCAAGGGGGGCCGAGCAGTACTTC	CASTRSRGAEQYF
TRBJ2-7	TRBD1	NA	TRBV6-5	TGTGCCAGCAGTTACTCGGGACAGGGAGGGTACGAGCAGTACTTC	CASSYSGQGGYEQYF
TRBJ2-1	TRBD2	few	TRBV29-1	TGCAGCGTTCGACTAGCGGGAGGGCCGTCTGAGCAGTTCTTC	CSVRLAGGPSEQFF
TRBJ2-3	TRBD1	once	TRBV10-3	TGTGCCATCAGTGATAGGGGGCCGGCAGATACGCAGTATTTT	CAISDRGPADTQYF
TRBJ2-6	TRBD1	NA	TRBV5-1	TGCGCCAGCAGCTTGGGGGACAGGGGGCCTGGGGCCAACGTCCTGACTTTC	CASSLGDRGPGANVLTF
TRBJ2-2	TRBD2	NA	TRBV11-2	TGTGCCAGCAGCTCCCGGGGGGGAACCGGGGAGCTGTTTTTT	CASSSRGGTGELFF